The 14 T cell receptor beta chains below all came from one sample that was sequenced in a study of T cell responses to AZD1222 COVID-19 vaccine. TCRdb keeps only in-frame clones here, not all; method: immunoSEQ multiplex PCR. The data contain 95,000 to 150,000 clones, approximately 90% of them singletons. The sample here was peripheral blood, taken on day 0 of AZD1222 vaccination. These receptors originate from an adult in good health.

This clone was counted a single time. This chain links TRBV19 with TRBJ2-2; 11 nucleotides align to TRBD2. Germline CDR1 and CDR2: LNHDA and SQIVND (reference sequence). This CDR3 has 16 amino acids. V lost 5 bases, J lost 4 bases, and 6 bases stayed unmatched. The CDR3 DNA reads as TGTGCCAGTAGTGGGCCGGGACTAGCGGTCACCGGGGAGCTGTTTTTT. It codes for CASSGPGLAVTGELFF.

The V and J genes are TRBV27 and TRBJ2-1, with unresolved D. The CDR3 totals 13 residues. CDR1 MNHEY and CDR2 SMNVEV come from the germline V gene (reference sequence). The V end lost 4 bases, the J end lost 0 bases, and 4 bases lay between the germline ends. The CDR3 region has the DNA TGTGCCAGCAGTTCGAGCTCCTACAATGAGCAGTTCTTC. Its translation: CASSSSSYNEQFF.

The chain combines TRBV5-4 with TRBJ2-7; D not resolved. This CDR3 is built from 13 residues. Trimming cost V 3 bases and J 2 bases, with 9 bases left between them. Germline CDR1 reads SGHNT; CDR2 reads YYREEE (reference sequence). CDR3 in DNA: TGTGCCAGCAGCTCGCCCTACGCCTACGAGCAGTACTTC. It codes for CASSSPYAYEQYF.

The V gene is TRBV16, the J gene TRBJ1-5; D remains unclear. CDR1 KGHSY and CDR2 FQNENV come from the germline V gene. V shed 1 base and J shed 0 bases, with 7 bases lying between them. This CDR3 is 15 amino acids long. CDR3 sequence (DNA): TGTGCCAGCAGCCAATGGCAGAATAGCAATCAGCCCCAGCATTTT. Its protein is CASSQWQNSNQPQHF.

The V call is TRBV6-2 or TRBV6-3, the J call TRBJ2-7; D may correspond to TRBD1 or TRBD2 (6 bases each). The CDR3 is made up of 19 amino acids. Germline V gene data show CDR1 as MNHEY and CDR2 as SVGEGT. V was cut by 0 bases and J by 4 bases, with 25 bases left in between. For the CDR3, the DNA is TGTGCCAGCAGTTACTCGAGGTCTAGCGTCCGGGGGCCTTCATACGAGCAGTACTTC. Protein: CASSYSRSSVRGPSYEQYF.

V and J are TRBV4-3 and TRBJ1-4; D is perhaps TRBD1 (6 bases). Germline V gene sequence: CDR1 LGHNA, CDR2 YSLEER. The V end was cut by 4 bases, the J end by 3 bases, with 12 bases between. This CDR3 region has 15 residues. CDR3 residues: CASSRLTGSNEKLFF. The CDR3 DNA follows: TGCGCCAGCAGCCGCCTGACAGGCTCTAATGAAAAACTGTTTTTT.

CDR3 region: CASRSPGGIGNQPQHF. The CDR3 nucleotides read TGTGCCAGCCGGAGCCCGGGGGGGATTGGCAATCAGCCCCAGCATTTT. The chain employs TRBV28 and TRBJ1-5; a possible D gene is TRBD1 (5 bases). CDR1 MDHEN and CDR2 SYDVKM come from the germline V gene. Trimming took off 8 bases at V and 2 bases at J, with 19 bases between the two ends. The length of the CDR3 is 16 residues. The whole variable domain, filled in from reference TRBV28 and TRBJ1-5, reads DVKVTQSSRYLVKRTGEKVFLECVQDMDHENMFWYRQDPGLGLRLIYFSYDVKMKEKGDIPEGYSVSREKKERFSLILESASTNQTSMYLCASRSPGGIGNQPQHFGDGTRLSIL.

This chain joins TRBV2 and TRBJ2-3; D tentatively reads TRBD1 or TRBD2 (6 bases each). V lost 2 bases, J lost 2 bases, and 11 bases lay in between. This CDR3 region has 15 residues. Germline V lookup: CDR1 SNHLY, CDR2 FYNNEI. The CDR3 protein is CASSESRGLTDTQYF. The CDR3 region has the DNA TGTGCCAGCAGTGAAAGCCGGGGGCTCACAGATACGCAGTATTTT.

The chain uses TRBV27 and TRBJ1-2, with TRBD1 identical over 10 bases. V lost 4 bases and J lost 4; bases outside the gene matches: 3. CDR1 is MNHEY and CDR2 is SMNVEV in the germline V gene (reference sequence). This CDR3 has 14 residues. The CDR3: CASSSTGGGYGYTF. In DNA, the CDR3 is TGTGCCAGCAGTTCGACAGGGGGCGGCTATGGCTACACCTTC.

The chain is built from TRBV7-6 and TRBJ2-2; possibly TRBD1 for D (5 bases). Germline V CDR1 and CDR2: SGHVS, FNYEAQ. Trimming took off 5 bases at V and 3 bases at J, with 16 bases between the two ends. The length of the CDR3 is 16 residues. CDR3 sequence: CASSPRRGVDTGELFF. The CDR3 nucleotides read TGTGCCAGCAGCCCTCGTAGGGGTGTCGACACCGGGGAGCTGTTTTTT.

The chain carries TRBV5-4 and TRBJ2-5, with 7 bases identical to TRBD1. The CDR3 sequence is 15 residues long. The ends lost 4 bases at V and 5 bases at J; junction bases unmatched: 11. Germline loops: CDR1 SGHNT, CDR2 YYREEE (reference sequence). The CDR3 DNA sequence: TGTGCCAGCAGCCCCAGGGGGAATGTGGAGGAGACCCAGTACTTC. This translates into CASSPRGNVEETQYF.

V gene TRBV4-3 combines with J gene TRBJ2-1; 9 nucleotides align to TRBD1. This CDR3 region has 16 residues. Germline-derived CDR1 and CDR2 are LGHNA and YSLEER. V lost 2 bases and J lost 4; bases outside the gene matches: 6. The CDR3 nucleotides read TGCGCCAGCAGCCAACGACAGGGGGAGCTATACAATGAGCAGTTCTTC. Protein product: CASSQRQGELYNEQFF.

This clone appeared a few times. V and J are TRBV28 and TRBJ1-1; D is unresolved. V was cut by 9 bases and J by 1 base, with 12 bases left in between. This CDR3 region has 13 residues. The germline CDR1 and CDR2 sequences are MDHEN and SYDVKM. The CDR3 region has the DNA TGTGCCAGTAGAGCCGCAGCGAACACTGAAGCTTTCTTT. Amino acid sequence: CASRAAANTEAFF.

The chain uses TRBV29-1 and TRBJ2-6; D might be TRBD1 (7 bases). Germline CDR1 SQVTM, CDR2 ANQGSEA. The V and J ends lost 3 bases and 0 bases respectively, with 12 bases between them. The CDR3 consists of 16 residues. CDR3 residues: CSVDRRDSSGANVLTF. The DNA of the CDR3 is TGCAGCGTTGATAGGCGGGACAGCTCTGGGGCCAACGTCCTGACTTTC.